This TCR beta chain was recorded in a study of T cell repertoires in cytomegalovirus infection. The CDR3 spans 11 residues. The V gene lost 5 bases and the J gene lost 5 bases, with 6 bases spanning the gap. This clonotype was counted at least ten times. A single record per CDR3 protein comes from TCRdb applying MiXCR to the reads. The repertoire holds roughly 320,000 distinct CDR3 sequences, with about a tenth as singletons. The sequenced material came from PBMCs. This sequence originates from a human donor in good health (CMV status not recorded). Some clones in this sample may be carry-over from other donors' samples. The chain employs TRBV12-3 or TRBV12-4 and TRBJ1-2; D unclear. The CDR3: CASSKAYGYTF. CDR3 DNA: TGTGCCAGCAGTAAGGCGTATGGCTACACCTTC.